The 24 T cell receptor beta chains below all came from one sample that was sequenced in a study of cytomegalovirus exposure and HLA in healthy donors. The PCR used 60 Vbeta and 13 Jbeta primers. Profiling relied on immunoSEQ multiplex PCR, and the TCRdb table lists in-frame clones only, not all of them. The repertoire holds 200,000 to 300,000 clones, roughly 87% seen once, with approximately 5.3% in the top ten. The sequenced sample was PBMCs. The source of these receptors is a woman aged 40 to 49 in good health and CMV-seropositive.

J is TRBJ1-1 and V is TRBV6-6; 12 bases are shared with TRBD1. V lost 10 bases to trimming and J lost 10 bases; unmatched junction nucleotides: 10. Germline V CDR1 and CDR2: MNHNY, SVGAGI (reference sequence). The CDR3 runs to 13 residues. CDR3 coding DNA: TGTGCCACCCAACCGGGACAGGGGGCGCCAGCTTTCTTT. Its protein product is CATQPGQGAPAFF.

The chain carries TRBV5-6 and TRBJ1-4; no firm D call. There are 15 residues in the CDR3. V was shortened by 4 bases and J by 8 bases, with 18 bases between the two germline ends. Germline V gene lookup returns CDR1 SGHDT and CDR2 YYEEEE. The DNA for the CDR3 is TGTGCCAGCAGCGACGCACAGAATCTGAGAGAAAAACTGTTTTTT. Translating it yields CASSDAQNLREKLFF.

The chain employs TRBV7-9 and TRBJ2-7; 7 bases line up with TRBD2. From germline, CDR1 is SEHNR and CDR2 FQNEAQ (reference sequence). V dropped 10 bases and J dropped 2; count of bases not matched to a gene: 11. CDR3 length: 14 residues. CDR3: CATSWGGSAYEQYF. The CDR3, as DNA: TGTGCCACCTCATGGGGGGGGTCGGCCTACGAGCAGTACTTC.

This clone was detected a few times. The chain links TRBV5-6 to TRBJ1-5, with 9 positions matching TRBD1. Germline V gene data show CDR1 as SGHDT and CDR2 as YYEEEE. Unmatched junction bases numbered 10, after V lost 1 base and J lost 5 bases. The CDR3 is 17 residues long. CDR3 protein: CASSLSSTGGLHQPQHF. CDR3 DNA: TGTGCCAGCAGCTTGAGTTCGACAGGGGGGTTACATCAGCCCCAGCATTTT.

The chain links TRBV25-1 to TRBJ2-5; D possibly corresponds to TRBD2 (7 bases). With 2 bases removed from V and 4 bases from J, the gap between germline ends came to 8 bases. Germline CDR1 and CDR2: MGHDK and SYGVNS. This CDR3 region has 13 residues. CDR3 protein: CASSEAGAETQYF. Written as DNA, the CDR3 is TGTGCCAGCAGTGAAGCGGGGGCAGAGACCCAGTACTTC.

The chain couples TRBV7-9 to TRBJ2-7; 13 nucleotides line up with TRBD2. Per the germline V gene, CDR1 is SEHNR and CDR2 is FQNEAQ (reference sequence). The CDR3 has 15 amino acids. V was pared by 6 bases and J by 7 bases, with 9 bases of the junction left unmatched. CDR3 DNA: TGTGCCAGCAGGCCCGGACTAGCGGGGGCTCGGGAGCAGTACTTC. It encodes CASRPGLAGAREQYF.

V gene TRBV7-3 combines with J gene TRBJ1-1, with D maybe TRBD1 (5 bases). This CDR3 contains 15 residues. Trimming took 4 bases from V and 2 from J, leaving 14 bases between them. Germline V gene lookup returns CDR1 SGHTA and CDR2 FQGTGA. CDR3 protein: CASSSPQGVNTEAFF. In DNA form, the CDR3 reads TGTGCCAGCAGCTCCCCCCAAGGGGTTAACACTGAAGCTTTCTTT. The full variable domain, rest sourced from reference TRBV7-3 and TRBJ1-1, is GAGVSQTPSNKVTEKGKYVELRCDPISGHTALYWYRQSLGQGPEFLIYFQGTGAADDSGLPNDRFFAVRPEGSVSTLKIQRTERGDSAVYLCASSSPQGVNTEAFFGQGTRLTVV.

The rearrangement links TRBV27 to TRBJ2-7; 10 nucleotides match TRBD2. CDR1 MNHEY and CDR2 SMNVEV come from the germline V gene (reference sequence). The CDR3 totals 15 residues. Losses at the gene ends were 8 bases for V and 1 base for J; bases not matched to a gene: 8. The CDR3 DNA reads as TGTGCCAGCCGTTATGGGACTAGCGCGTCCTACGAGCAGTACTTC. It encodes CASRYGTSASYEQYF.

Regarding this clone: Compared with germline, one end of the junction differs, possibly owing to a read error. The rearrangement joins TRBV6-5 to TRBJ2-7; 9 bases align to TRBD2. The CDR3 runs to 15 residues. Germline assignment: CDR1 MNHEY and CDR2 SVGAGI. The CDR3 nucleotides are TGTGCCAGCAGTTACTCGACTAGCGGACCCTATGAGCAGTACTTC. Translated, it gives CASSYSTSGPYEQYF.

The chain recombines TRBV4-2 with TRBJ2-4; D remains ambiguous. The length of the CDR3 is 15 residues. The germline V gene has CDR1 LGHNA and CDR2 YNFKEQ. Trimming pared 0 bases from V and 6 bases from J, leaving 12 bases between. The CDR3 nucleotides read TGTGCCAGCAGCCAAGACAAAGCCGGTAGAAACATTCAGTACTTC. Its translation: CASSQDKAGRNIQYF.

The chain joins TRBV23-1 to TRBJ1-2; D uncertain. TRBV23-1 counts as an open reading frame of uncertain function. The CDR3 consists of 19 residues. Deletions cut 0 bases from V and 1 base from J, with 21 bases between. Here the CDR3 DNA reads TGCGCCAGCAGTCAATCGCCGGACGGAGGACGACATTTTAACTATGGCTACACCTTC. Translated: CASSQSPDGGRHFNYGYTF.

V and J are TRBV6-5 and TRBJ1-6, with D perhaps TRBD1 (6 bases). Trimming pared 7 bases from V and 8 bases from J, leaving 12 bases between. This CDR3 has 13 amino acids. Germline lookup yields CDR1 MNHEY and CDR2 SVGAGI. Here the CDR3 DNA reads TGTGCCAGCAAACAGGGTTGGGATTCACCCCTCCACTTT. This translates into CASKQGWDSPLHF.

The V and J genes are TRBV29-1 and TRBJ2-5; D possibly corresponds to TRBD2 (5 bases). Germline assignment: CDR1 SQVTM and CDR2 ANQGSEA. The CDR3 extends over 13 amino acids. V was pared by 1 base and J by 4 bases, with 10 bases between. The CDR3 loop reads CSVEGVGGETQYF. DNA for the CDR3: TGCAGCGTTGAAGGAGTAGGAGGAGAGACCCAGTACTTC.

J is TRBJ2-1 and V is TRBV9; weak D call: TRBD2 (6 bases). The CDR3 runs 14 residues. CDR1 is SGDLS, CDR2 YYNGEE, per germline. V lost 3 bases to trimming and J lost 10 bases, with 17 bases between them. The CDR3 DNA reads as TGTGCCAGCAGCGGATTACTTGAGGCGGGGGAGCAGTTCTTC. Its protein product is CASSGLLEAGEQFF.

The chain's CDR3 is CASSPYRASSYNEQFF. The CDR3 DNA reads as TGTGCCAGCAGCCCGTACAGGGCCAGTTCCTACAATGAGCAGTTCTTC. This chain links TRBV14 with TRBJ2-1; the D gene is possibly TRBD1 (6 bases). V was shortened by 4 bases and J by 1 base, with 14 bases between the two germline ends. The CDR3 has 16 residues. Germline loops: CDR1 SGHDN, CDR2 FVKESK.

This chain joins TRBV6-5 and TRBJ2-3; maybe TRBD2 (6 bases). Germline CDR1 is MNHEY and CDR2 is SVGAGI. V was cut by 10 bases and J by 6 bases, with 20 bases left in between. This CDR3 has 14 residues. CDR3 bases: TGTGCCACCCGGGAGTCCCTCGGGACGGATACGCAGTATTTT. Translated, it gives CATRESLGTDTQYF.

J is TRBJ1-1 and V is TRBV30, with a tentative D call TRBD1 (6 bases). The V and J ends lost 3 bases and 1 base respectively, with 12 bases between them. This CDR3 is 14 amino acids long. Germline loops: CDR1 GTSNPN, CDR2 SVGIG (reference sequence). The CDR3 protein is CAWSAGTPNTEAFF. CDR3 nucleotides: TGTGCCTGGAGCGCCGGGACACCGAACACTGAAGCTTTCTTT.

The chain employs TRBV2 and TRBJ1-5; D not resolved. This CDR3 has 15 amino acids. V was cut by 1 base and J by 6 bases, with 13 bases left in between. Germline values: CDR1 SNHLY, CDR2 FYNNEI. The CDR3 nucleotides read TGTGCCAGCAGTGAAGAATCGGGGAAGAGTCAGCCCCAGCATTTT. As protein: CASSEESGKSQPQHF.

The chain has TRBV9 and TRBJ2-5; TRBD1 agrees at 7 bases. This CDR3 contains 15 residues. Germline CDR1 SGDLS, CDR2 YYNGEE. Unmatched junction bases numbered 5, after V lost 3 bases and J lost 0 bases. The CDR3 DNA sequence: TGTGCCAGCAGCGGAACAGGGGCTAACCAAGAGACCCAGTACTTC. It codes for CASSGTGANQETQYF.

This rearrangement joins TRBV6-1 to TRBJ2-5; the D gene is possibly TRBD1 (6 bases). The J call may be faulty, since TRBJ2-7 better matches the DNA end. This CDR3 region has 13 residues. Germline values: CDR1 MNHNS, CDR2 SASEGT. The CDR3 region has the DNA TGTGCCAGCAGCGACAGGAGCTCCTACGAGCAGTACTTC. Amino acid sequence: CASSDRSSYEQYF.

This clone was seen a handful of times. The CDR3 DNA follows: TGTGCCAGCAGCTTGACTAGCGGGAGTATAAATGAGCAGTTCTTC. This sequence encodes CASSLTSGSINEQFF. The rearrangement joins TRBV7-2 to TRBJ2-1, with 12 positions matching TRBD2. This CDR3 comprises 15 residues. Germline CDR1 is SGHTA and CDR2 is FQGNSA. Losses at the gene ends were 3 bases for V and 7 bases for J; bases not matched to a gene: 4.

The gene calls are TRBV4-3 and TRBJ1-2; D might be TRBD1 (6 bases). Germline loops: CDR1 LGHNA, CDR2 YSLEER. The CDR3 is 13 amino acids. V lost 4 bases, J lost 7 bases, and 13 bases lay in between. The chain's CDR3 is CASSRTGSGGYTF. DNA for the CDR3: TGCGCCAGCAGCCGCACAGGGTCCGGTGGCTACACCTTC.

V usage is TRBV11-1 and J usage is TRBJ2-1; unclear D gene. V was trimmed by 8 bases and J by 5 bases, leaving 19 bases between them. The CDR3 consists of 15 residues. Germline V CDR1 and CDR2: SGHAT, FQDESV (reference sequence). The CDR3 here is CASAYPPGRNNEQFF. CDR3 nucleotide sequence: TGTGCCAGCGCTTACCCGCCTGGGCGAAACAATGAGCAGTTCTTC.

V is TRBV10-3 and J is TRBJ2-1; 11 bases fit TRBD2. The CDR3 runs 14 residues. The V segment lost 4 bases and the J segment 9 bases; nucleotides outside the gene matches: 5. Germline V gene lookup returns CDR1 ENHRY and CDR2 SYGVKD. In nucleotides, the CDR3 is TGTGCCATCAGTGGACTAGCGGGGTTTGGTGAGCAGTTCTTC. Translation: CAISGLAGFGEQFF.